Sequencing of this TCR beta chain was carried out in a study of OX40 agonist ivuxolimab in advanced cancers. On the study more broadly: Dose-escalation patients had hepatocellular carcinoma, melanoma, renal cell or head and neck cancer. Findings and caveats of the study: At 0.1 to 3.0 mg/kg, clonal expansion of CD4+ and CD8+ blood T cells had occurred by week 6.

Germline V CDR1 and CDR2: MNHEY, SMNVEV (reference sequence). The CDR3 sequence is 14 residues long. V lost 6 bases, J lost 2 bases, and 5 bases stayed unmatched. Using immunoSEQ multiplex PCR, the repertoire was profiled, and TCRdb retains in-frame clones only, with some absent. The sample includes fewer than 80,000 clones, 85% to 90% seen only once; the top ten take about 12%. About this clone itself: What it binds is not known.

The sequence was collected from an adult with an advanced solid tumor such as melanoma, head and neck, liver or kidney cancer. Sequenced here: CD4+ or CD8+ T cells sorted from blood, sampled in a trial of the OX40 agonist ivuxolimab. The chain joins TRBV27 to TRBJ2-7, with 9 bases fitting TRBD1. CDR3 bases: TGTGCCAGCAGCGACCGACAGGGGGCCTACGAGCAGTACTTC. Its protein is CASSDRQGAYEQYF.